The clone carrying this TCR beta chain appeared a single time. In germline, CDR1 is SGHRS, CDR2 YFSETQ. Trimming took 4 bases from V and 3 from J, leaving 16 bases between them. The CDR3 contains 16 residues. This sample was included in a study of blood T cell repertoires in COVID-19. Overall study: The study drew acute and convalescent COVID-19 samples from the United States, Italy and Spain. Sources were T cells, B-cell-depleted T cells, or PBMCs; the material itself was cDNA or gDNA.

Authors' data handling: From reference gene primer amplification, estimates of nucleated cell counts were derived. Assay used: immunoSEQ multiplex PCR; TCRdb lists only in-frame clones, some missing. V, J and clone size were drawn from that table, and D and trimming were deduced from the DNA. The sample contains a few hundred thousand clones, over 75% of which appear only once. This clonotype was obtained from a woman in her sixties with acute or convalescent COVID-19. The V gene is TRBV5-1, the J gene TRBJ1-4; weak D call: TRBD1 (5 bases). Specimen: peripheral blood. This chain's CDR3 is CASSPVGRGANEKLFF. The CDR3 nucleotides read TGCGCCAGCAGCCCGGTCGGGAGGGGAGCTAATGAAAAACTGTTTTTT.